This passage covers 30 T cell receptor beta chains from one sample sequenced in a study of human T cells and chemical hapten exposure. Using its own MiXCR run on the RACE reads, TCRdb lists one record per CDR3 protein. The data hold more than 150,000 distinct CDR3 sequences, with under 25% observed a single time. As to time point: patch test 3, about 24 weeks after DPC sensitization. Treatment denoted: therapeutic diphenylcyclopropenone sensitization with weekly scalp DPC. The source material was whole blood, sampled in connection with sensitization to the hapten diphenylcyclopropenone (DPC). Source of these receptors: a woman between 40 and 50 years old with alopecia areata. Some clones in this sample may be carry-over from other donors' samples.

The rearrangement links TRBV10-3 to TRBJ2-2, with D uncertain. Germline values: CDR1 ENHRY, CDR2 SYGVKD. CDR3 length: 12 amino acids. The V and J ends lost 11 bases and 6 bases respectively, with 13 bases between them. CDR3 loop: CALRRGAGELFF. The CDR3 DNA reads TGTGCCCTCCGACGTGGGGCCGGGGAGCTGTTTTTT.

The chain uses TRBV19 and TRBJ2-5; the D gene could be TRBD1 or TRBD2 (6 bases each). The germline gives CDR1 LNHDA, CDR2 SQIVND (reference sequence). This CDR3 comprises 17 residues. V was clipped by 6 bases and J by 1 base, with 21 bases between them. CDR3 DNA sequence: TGTGCCAGTAGCCCCATCGGCTCGGGGGCTGTCCAAGAGACCCAGTACTTC. The encoded protein is CASSPIGSGAVQETQYF.

The chain couples TRBV7-2 to TRBJ2-7; TRBD2 might be the D (6 bases). Trimming shortened V by 4 bases and J by 4 bases, and 14 bases separated the two germline ends. Germline V lookup: CDR1 SGHTA, CDR2 FQGNSA. This CDR3 comprises 14 residues. Here the CDR3 DNA reads TGTGCCAGCAGCTCGGGGACTTCCCTTTACGAGCAGTACTTC. It translates to CASSSGTSLYEQYF.

This clonotype was counted a few times. This rearrangement joins TRBV7-2 to TRBJ2-7; 10 bases are a match to TRBD1. This CDR3 has 15 amino acids. V lost 3 bases to trimming and J lost 4 bases; unmatched junction nucleotides: 6. Per the germline V gene, CDR1 is SGHTA and CDR2 is FQGNSA. CDR3 sequence: CASSFSGTGAYEQYF. CDR3 nucleotide sequence: TGTGCCAGCAGCTTTTCCGGGACAGGGGCTTACGAGCAGTACTTC.

V gene TRBV29-1 combines with J gene TRBJ1-2; 7 bases agree with TRBD1. Germline CDR1 reads SQVTM; CDR2 reads ANQGSEA. This CDR3 is 14 amino acids long. Trimming took 6 bases from V and 6 from J; bases not matched to a gene: 13. CDR3 amino acids: CSVLVTGDLNGYTF. CDR3 nucleotides: TGCAGCGTACTCGTAACAGGGGACCTGAATGGCTACACCTTC.

As regards this clonotype: A single base separates this from a much larger clone, so it may be a read error. The chain employs TRBV29-1 and TRBJ1-4; D remains unclear. Looked up from germline, CDR1 is SQVTM and CDR2 is ANQGSEA. This CDR3 region has 14 residues. Trimming took off 0 bases at V and 4 bases at J, with 9 bases between the two ends. The CDR3 spells CSVEDVYYNEKLFF. In DNA form, the CDR3 reads TGCAGCGTTGAAGACGTCTATTATAATGAAAAACTGTTTTTT.

This clonotype was found a few times. The J gene is TRBJ2-1, the V gene TRBV20-1; D may be TRBD2 (5 bases). The V gene lost 4 bases and the J gene lost 5 bases, with 12 bases spanning the gap. This CDR3 has 13 amino acids. CDR1 and CDR2 from the germline V gene are DFQATT and SNEGSKA (reference sequence). CDR3 in amino acids: CSATEALNNEQFF. CDR3 nucleotide sequence: TGCAGTGCTACGGAGGCGCTAAACAATGAGCAGTTCTTC.

This rearrangement joins TRBV5-6 to TRBJ2-1; 7 bases are a match to TRBD1. In germline, CDR1 is SGHDT, CDR2 YYEEEE. The CDR3 is 14 residues long. Trimming removed 7 bases from V and 0 bases from J; junction bases left unmatched: 4. CDR3 bases: TGTGCCAGCGCGACAGGGCACTCCTACAATGAGCAGTTCTTC. As protein: CASATGHSYNEQFF.

V is TRBV7-9 and J is TRBJ1-2; the D gene is possibly TRBD1 (6 bases). The germline gives CDR1 SEHNR, CDR2 FQNEAQ (reference sequence). Trimming pared 10 bases from V and 8 bases from J, leaving 29 bases between. The CDR3 has 16 amino acids. Written as DNA, the CDR3 is TGTGCCATCTCGGACACTCGGAGGACAGCGGTCGGAGGCTACACCTTC. This translates into CAISDTRRTAVGGYTF.

This clonotype showed up just a few times. The chain combines TRBV29-1 with TRBJ2-1; D may be TRBD1 (5 bases). Per the germline V gene, CDR1 is SQVTM and CDR2 is ANQGSEA. V was pared by 5 bases and J by 6 bases, with 11 bases between. The CDR3 loop spans 12 amino acids. The chain's CDR3 is CSVPRQSNEQFF. The CDR3 DNA reads TGCAGCGTTCCCCGACAGTCCAATGAGCAGTTCTTC.

The table lists this clonotype with a few counts. A junction end diverges from the germline sequence, so it may reflect a read error. V and J are TRBV5-1 and TRBJ2-6; D possibly corresponds to TRBD1 (5 bases). Per germline, CDR1 SGHRS and CDR2 YFSETQ. The CDR3 loop spans 11 amino acids. CDR3 coding DNA: TGCGCCAGCAGAGGGGTCAACGTCCTGACTTTC. This codes for CASRGVNVLTF.

This chain uses TRBV6-6 with TRBJ1-2; D is possibly TRBD1 (6 bases). The CDR3 runs 14 residues. Germline assignment: CDR1 MNHNY and CDR2 SVGAGI (reference sequence). The V gene lost 4 bases and the J gene lost 4 bases, with 13 bases spanning the gap. The CDR3 nucleotides read TGTGCCAGCAGTTCCAACAGGGTGGGCTATGGCTACACCTTC. This translates into CASSSNRVGYGYTF.

This clonotype was seen only a few times. The chain is built from TRBV20-1 and TRBJ2-1; D ambiguous. The CDR3 sequence is 11 residues long. In germline, CDR1 is DFQATT, CDR2 SNEGSKA (reference sequence). V was clipped by 5 bases and J by 9 bases, with 11 bases between them. The CDR3 here is CSAQIGAEQFF. Here the CDR3 DNA reads TGCAGTGCTCAAATAGGAGCTGAGCAGTTCTTC.

V is TRBV11-1 and J is TRBJ2-1; TRBD2 agrees at 7 bases. CDR3 length: 19 residues. V was clipped by 5 bases and J by 1 base; unmatched bases: 17. Germline CDR1 and CDR2: SGHAT and FQDESV (reference sequence). CDR3 nucleotides: TGTGCCAGCAGCCTAACCCCCCCCATTCGCGGGAGTTCCTACAATGAGCAGTTCTTC. It is translated as CASSLTPPIRGSSYNEQFF.

V gene TRBV20-1 combines with J gene TRBJ2-3; TRBD2 matches 11 bases. Germline CDR1 is DFQATT and CDR2 is SNEGSKA (reference sequence). Trimming cost V 5 bases and J 0 bases; bases outside gene matches: 4. There are 15 residues in the CDR3. For the CDR3, the DNA is TGCAGTGCTCGGGGACTAGCGGCTAGCACAGATACGCAGTATTTT. Translation: CSARGLAASTDTQYF.

DNA for the CDR3: TGCGCCAGCAGCCAAGATCATCTACTAGCACCTCTCGCGCAGTATTTT. This translates into CASSQDHLLAPLAQYF. This chain uses TRBV4-3 with TRBJ2-3, with D possibly matching TRBD2 (6 bases). The ends were cut back, 0 bases at V and 10 bases at J, with 20 bases in the middle. From germline, CDR1 is LGHNA and CDR2 YSLEER. This CDR3 contains 16 residues.

This clonotype appeared once. The chain couples TRBV24-1 to TRBJ2-3; D is uncertain. V was shortened by 3 bases and J by 2 bases, with 5 bases between the two germline ends. The CDR3 contains 13 residues. The germline V gene has CDR1 KGHDR and CDR2 SFDVKD. CDR3 sequence: CATSDPVTDTQYF. The CDR3 DNA reads as TGTGCCACCAGTGATCCCGTCACAGATACGCAGTATTTT.

This clonotype was counted only a few times. The chain links TRBV6-6 to TRBJ2-1; 12 bases are shared with TRBD1. The V gene's germline CDR1 is MNHNY and CDR2 SVGAGI (reference sequence). J gave up 4 bases and V 4 bases, and 17 bases lay outside the gene matches. The CDR3 covers 20 residues. CDR3 in amino acids: CASSSQPGQGAPRLYNEQFF. In nucleotides, the CDR3 is TGTGCCAGCAGTTCCCAGCCGGGACAGGGGGCGCCGAGGTTATACAATGAGCAGTTCTTC.

The genes are TRBV10-3 and TRBJ1-1; D is unclear. V lost 2 bases and J lost 0, with 10 bases in between. The CDR3 loop spans 15 amino acids. CDR1 is ENHRY and CDR2 is SYGVKD in the germline V gene. The CDR3: CAISEGGSMNTEAFF. In DNA form, the CDR3 reads TGTGCCATCAGTGAGGGAGGCAGCATGAACACTGAAGCTTTCTTT.

This sequence joins TRBV6-2 or TRBV6-3 and TRBJ2-2, with unresolved D. V shed 5 bases and J shed 5 bases, with 9 bases lying between them. Germline CDR1 reads MNHEY; CDR2 reads SVGEGT. CDR3 size: 13 residues. CDR3 bases: TGTGCCAGCAGTCCGACCCCGACCGGGGAGCTGTTTTTT. Its translation is CASSPTPTGELFF.

This clonotype was picked up a small number of times. The chain links TRBV20-1 to TRBJ2-7; weak D call: TRBD1 (6 bases). V was shortened by 2 bases and J by 2 bases, with 10 bases between the two germline ends. Germline values: CDR1 DFQATT, CDR2 SNEGSKA (reference sequence). The CDR3 length is 13 residues. The CDR3 sequence is CSARRGHTYEQYF. DNA for the CDR3: TGCAGTGCTAGAAGGGGACACACCTACGAGCAGTACTTC.

There are many counts of this clonotype. V is TRBV12-3 or TRBV12-4 and J is TRBJ2-7; 11 bases map to TRBD1. CDR3 length equals 14 residues. V lost 7 bases, J lost 3 bases, and 5 bases stayed unmatched. The CDR3, as DNA: TGTGCCAGCACCCCGGGACAGGGGGTCTACGAGCAGTACTTC. Protein sequence: CASTPGQGVYEQYF.

The chain is built from TRBV10-3 and TRBJ1-5; tentatively, D is TRBD1 (5 bases). The germline V gene has CDR1 ENHRY and CDR2 SYGVKD. V shed 6 bases and J shed 3 bases, with 9 bases lying between them. The CDR3 is 13 residues long. The CDR3 is CAIRGDLNQPQHF. The CDR3 bases are TGTGCCATCAGGGGGGACCTCAATCAGCCCCAGCATTTT.

This clonotype appeared many times. The chain links TRBV10-2 to TRBJ2-3; TRBD1 aligns across 7 bases. The length of the CDR3 is 15 residues. The junction had 8 bases not matched to a gene; V was cut back by 4 bases and J by 4 bases. Germline assignment: CDR1 WSHSY and CDR2 SAAADI. The CDR3 bases are TGCGCCAGCAGTGCCCTACAGGGGAGATCAGATACGCAGTATTTT. This sequence encodes CASSALQGRSDTQYF.

This clonotype was observed at least ten times. V is TRBV29-1 and J is TRBJ2-5; no clear D. Looked up from germline, CDR1 is SQVTM and CDR2 is ANQGSEA. This CDR3 contains 13 residues. The V gene lost 4 bases and the J gene lost 3 bases, with 12 bases spanning the gap. The CDR3 nucleotides read TGCAGCGTTGCCCGGCGGCTAGAAGAGACCCAGTACTTC. Translation: CSVARRLEETQYF.

In its sample, this clonotype was seen many times. This sequence joins TRBV6-2 or TRBV6-3 and TRBJ2-1, with a tentative D call TRBD1 (6 bases). There are 13 residues in the CDR3. The V end lost 4 bases, the J end lost 7 bases, and 11 bases lay between the germline ends. Germline V CDR1 and CDR2: MNHEY, SVGEGT. The CDR3 DNA reads as TGTGCCAGCAGTTCCCGAGACAGGAATGAGCAGTTCTTC. As protein: CASSSRDRNEQFF.

The chain employs TRBV5-6 and TRBJ2-5; D gene unclear. V was pared by 0 bases and J by 1 base, with 1 base between. This CDR3 contains 12 residues. Germline lookup yields CDR1 SGHDT and CDR2 YYEEEE. DNA for the CDR3: TGTGCCAGCAGCTTGGTCCAAGAGACCCAGTACTTC. This codes for CASSLVQETQYF.

The chain couples TRBV9 to TRBJ2-7; D is unresolved. Trimming took off 1 base at V and 7 bases at J, with 18 bases between the two ends. Germline V gene sequence: CDR1 SGDLS, CDR2 YYNGEE. There are 15 residues in the CDR3. Here the CDR3 reads CASSVFETASREQYF. The CDR3 coding sequence is TGTGCCAGCAGCGTATTTGAGACGGCGAGTAGGGAGCAGTACTTC.

This clonotype occurred a few times. The chain couples TRBV11-2 to TRBJ2-3, with TRBD2 matching over 8 bases. CDR1 is SGHAT, CDR2 FQNNGV, per germline. The CDR3 contains 19 residues. The V and J ends lost 4 bases and 1 base, in that order; junction bases with no gene match: 16. The CDR3 nucleotides read TGTGCCAGCAGCTCCCTCGGGAGGAGGCTAGCGGGCCGCACAGATACGCAGTATTTT. This encodes CASSSLGRRLAGRTDTQYF.

The J gene is TRBJ1-2, the V gene TRBV29-1; TRBD1 is a possible D gene (6 bases). V lost 0 bases and J lost 2, with 10 bases in between. This CDR3 has 14 amino acids. CDR1 and CDR2 from the germline V gene are SQVTM and ANQGSEA. The CDR3 DNA reads as TGCAGCGTTGAAGATTTCCAGGGGAACTATGGCTACACCTTC. It encodes CSVEDFQGNYGYTF.